This TCR beta chain was captured in a study of blood T cell repertoires in COVID-19. Using immunoSEQ multiplex PCR, the repertoire was profiled, and TCRdb retains in-frame clones only, with some absent. The sample consists of a few hundred thousand clones, 70% to 90% of them appearing once. Germline V lookup: CDR1 SGHTA, CDR2 FQGNSA. Germline trimming cut 1 base from V and 0 bases from J; bases unmatched to any gene: 8. The CDR3 has 17 amino acids. The source of this sequence is a woman aged 40-49 years with acute COVID-19. The chain is built from TRBV7-2 and TRBJ2-7, with TRBD2 matching over 8 bases. Specimen: PBMCs or T cells enriched from blood (not recorded which). The DNA for the CDR3 is TGTGCCAGCAGCTTAGGGACTAGCTGGGGCAGCTCCTACGAGCAGTACTTC. Translated, it gives CASSLGTSWGSSYEQYF. Drawing the rest from reference TRBV7-2 and TRBJ2-7, the complete variable domain is GAGVSQSPSNKVTEKGKDVELRCDPISGHTALYWYRQSLGQGLEFLIYFQGNSAPDKSGLPSDRFSAERTGGSVSTLTIQRTQQEDSAVYLCASSLGTSWGSSYEQYFGPGTRLTVT.